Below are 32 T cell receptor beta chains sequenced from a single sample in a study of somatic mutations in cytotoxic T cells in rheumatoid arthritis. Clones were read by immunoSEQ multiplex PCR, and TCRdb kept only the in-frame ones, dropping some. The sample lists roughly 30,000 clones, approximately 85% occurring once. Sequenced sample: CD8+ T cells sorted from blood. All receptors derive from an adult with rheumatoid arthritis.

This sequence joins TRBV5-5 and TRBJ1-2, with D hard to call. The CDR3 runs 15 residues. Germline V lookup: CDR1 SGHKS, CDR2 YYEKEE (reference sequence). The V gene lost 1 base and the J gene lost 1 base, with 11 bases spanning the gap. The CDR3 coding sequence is TGTGCCAGCAGCTTGAGTACAGCCATTAACTATGGCTACACCTTC. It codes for CASSLSTAINYGYTF.

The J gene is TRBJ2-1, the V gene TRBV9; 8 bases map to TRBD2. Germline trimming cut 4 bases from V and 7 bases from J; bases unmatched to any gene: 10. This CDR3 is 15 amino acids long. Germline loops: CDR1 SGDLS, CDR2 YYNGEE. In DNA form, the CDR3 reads TGTGCCAGCAGCCCCTACCCGGGGGGGTATAATGAGCAGTTCTTC. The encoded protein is CASSPYPGGYNEQFF.

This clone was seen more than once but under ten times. The CDR3 DNA reads as TGTGCCAGCAGCCCCGCGACAGGGCCTAATTCACCCCTCCACTTT. Amino acids: CASSPATGPNSPLHF. The V gene is TRBV7-9, the J gene TRBJ1-6, with 7 bases fitting TRBD1. Per germline, CDR1 SEHNR and CDR2 FQNEAQ (reference sequence). V gave up 5 bases and J gave up 6 bases; unmatched junction bases: 7. This CDR3 contains 15 residues.

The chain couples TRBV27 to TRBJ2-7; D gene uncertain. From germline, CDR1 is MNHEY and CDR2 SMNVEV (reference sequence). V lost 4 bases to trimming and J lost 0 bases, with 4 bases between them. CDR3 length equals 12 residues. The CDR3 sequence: CASSSPSYEQYF. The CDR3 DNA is TGTGCCAGCAGTTCGCCCTCCTACGAGCAGTACTTC.

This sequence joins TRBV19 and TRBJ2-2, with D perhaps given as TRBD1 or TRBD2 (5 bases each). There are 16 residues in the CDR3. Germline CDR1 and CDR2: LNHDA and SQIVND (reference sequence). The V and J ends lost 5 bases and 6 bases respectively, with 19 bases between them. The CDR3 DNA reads TGTGCCAGTAGTGTGGATGGGAGCCTAGGGGCCGGGGAGCTGTTTTTT. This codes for CASSVDGSLGAGELFF.

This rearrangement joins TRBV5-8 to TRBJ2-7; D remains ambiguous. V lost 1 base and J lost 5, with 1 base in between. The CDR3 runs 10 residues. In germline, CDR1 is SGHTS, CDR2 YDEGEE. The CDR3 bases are TGTGCCAGCAGCTTGAACGAGCAGTACTTC. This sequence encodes CASSLNEQYF.

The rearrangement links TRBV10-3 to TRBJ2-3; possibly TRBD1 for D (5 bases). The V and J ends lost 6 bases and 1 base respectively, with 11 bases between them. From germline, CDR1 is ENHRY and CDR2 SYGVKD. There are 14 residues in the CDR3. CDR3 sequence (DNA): TGTGCCATCAGCCAGGGTGCCGGCACAGATACGCAGTATTTT. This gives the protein CAISQGAGTDTQYF.

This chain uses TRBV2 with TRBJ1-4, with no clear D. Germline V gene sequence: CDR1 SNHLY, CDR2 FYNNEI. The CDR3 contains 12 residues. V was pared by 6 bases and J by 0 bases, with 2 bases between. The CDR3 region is CASSSTNEKLFF. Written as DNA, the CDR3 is TGTGCCAGCAGCTCAACTAATGAAAAACTGTTTTTT.

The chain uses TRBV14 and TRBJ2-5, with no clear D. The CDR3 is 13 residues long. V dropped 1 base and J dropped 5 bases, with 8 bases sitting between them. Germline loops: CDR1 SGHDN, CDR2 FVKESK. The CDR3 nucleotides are TGTGCCAGCAGCCAAGCCCCTCGGGAGACCCAGTACTTC. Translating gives CASSQAPRETQYF.

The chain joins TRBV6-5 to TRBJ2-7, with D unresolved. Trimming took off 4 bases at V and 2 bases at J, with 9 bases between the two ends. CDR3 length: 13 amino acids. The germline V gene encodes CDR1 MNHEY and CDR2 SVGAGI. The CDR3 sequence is CASSSGRAYEQYF. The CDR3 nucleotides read TGTGCCAGCAGTTCCGGACGGGCCTACGAGCAGTACTTC.

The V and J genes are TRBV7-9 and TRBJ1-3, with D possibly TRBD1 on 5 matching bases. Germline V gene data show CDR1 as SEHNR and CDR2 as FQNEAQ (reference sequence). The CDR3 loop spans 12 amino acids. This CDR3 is CATRGRGNTIYF. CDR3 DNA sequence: TGTGCTACTCGGGGCCGAGGAAACACCATATATTTT.

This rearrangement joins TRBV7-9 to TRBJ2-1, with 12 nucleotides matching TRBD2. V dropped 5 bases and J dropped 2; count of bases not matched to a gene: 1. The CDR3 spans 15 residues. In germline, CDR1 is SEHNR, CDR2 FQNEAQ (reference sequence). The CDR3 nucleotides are TGTGCCAGCAGCACTAGCGGGAGGACCTACAATGAGCAGTTCTTC. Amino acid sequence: CASSTSGRTYNEQFF.

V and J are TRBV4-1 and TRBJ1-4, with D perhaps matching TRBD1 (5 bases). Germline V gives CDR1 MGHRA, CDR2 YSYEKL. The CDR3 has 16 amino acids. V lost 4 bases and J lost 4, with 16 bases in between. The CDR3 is CASSPRQNANNEKLFF. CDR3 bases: TGCGCCAGCAGCCCTCGACAGAATGCGAATAATGAAAAACTGTTTTTT.

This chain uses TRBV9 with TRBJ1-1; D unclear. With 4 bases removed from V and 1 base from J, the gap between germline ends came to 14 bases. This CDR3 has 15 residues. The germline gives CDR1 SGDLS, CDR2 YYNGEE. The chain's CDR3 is CASSSPLDENTEAFF. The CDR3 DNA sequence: TGTGCCAGCAGCTCCCCCCTAGACGAGAACACTGAAGCTTTCTTT. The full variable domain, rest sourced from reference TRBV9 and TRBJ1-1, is DSGVTQTPKHLITATGQRVTLRCSPRSGDLSVYWYQQSLDQGLQFLIQYYNGEERAKGNILERFSAQQFPDLHSELNLSSLELGDSALYFCASSSPLDENTEAFFGQGTRLTVV.

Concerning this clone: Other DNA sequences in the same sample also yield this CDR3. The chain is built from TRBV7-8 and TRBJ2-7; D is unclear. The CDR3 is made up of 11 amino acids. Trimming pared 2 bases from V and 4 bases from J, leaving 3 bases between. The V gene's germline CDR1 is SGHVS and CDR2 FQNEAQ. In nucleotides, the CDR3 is TGTGCCAGCAGCTTATCTTACGAGCAGTACTTC. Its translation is CASSLSYEQYF.

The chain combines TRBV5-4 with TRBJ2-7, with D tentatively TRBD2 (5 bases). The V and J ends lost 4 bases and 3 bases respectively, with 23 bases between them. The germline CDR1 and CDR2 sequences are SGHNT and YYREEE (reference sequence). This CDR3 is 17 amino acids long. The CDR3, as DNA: TGTGCCAGCAGCCCTGGAGGTTTTGGGCAGTCGGGCTACGAGCAGTACTTC. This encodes CASSPGGFGQSGYEQYF.

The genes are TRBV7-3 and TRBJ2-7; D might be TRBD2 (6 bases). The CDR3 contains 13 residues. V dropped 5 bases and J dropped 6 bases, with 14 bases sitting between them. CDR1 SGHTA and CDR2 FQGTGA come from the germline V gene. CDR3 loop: CASSPGRGPEQYF. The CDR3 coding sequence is TGTGCCAGCAGCCCCGGGAGAGGTCCCGAGCAGTACTTC.

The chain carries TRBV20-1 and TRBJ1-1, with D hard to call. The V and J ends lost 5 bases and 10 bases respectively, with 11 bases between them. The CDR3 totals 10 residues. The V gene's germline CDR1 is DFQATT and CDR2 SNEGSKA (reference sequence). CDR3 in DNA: TGCAGTGCTGTCTGGGCAGGAGCTTTCTTT. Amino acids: CSAVWAGAFF.

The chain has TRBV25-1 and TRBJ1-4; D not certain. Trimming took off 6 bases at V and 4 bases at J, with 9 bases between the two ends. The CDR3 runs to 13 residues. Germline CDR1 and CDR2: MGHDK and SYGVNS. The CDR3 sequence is CASSAAGNEKLFF. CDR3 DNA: TGTGCCAGCAGCGCCGCGGGTAATGAAAAACTGTTTTTT. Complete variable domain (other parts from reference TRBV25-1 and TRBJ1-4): EADIYQTPRYLVIGTGKKITLECSQTMGHDKMYWYQQDPGMELHLIHYSYGVNSTEKGDLSSESTVSRIRTEHFPLTLESARPSHTSQYLCASSAAGNEKLFFGSGTQLSVL.

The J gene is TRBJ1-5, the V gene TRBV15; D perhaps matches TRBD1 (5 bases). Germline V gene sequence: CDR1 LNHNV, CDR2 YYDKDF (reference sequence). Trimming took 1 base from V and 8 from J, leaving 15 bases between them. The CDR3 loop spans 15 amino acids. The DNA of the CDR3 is TGTGCCACCAGCAGAGGGGGGACTCCAACGGAGCCCCAGCATTTT. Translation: CATSRGGTPTEPQHF.

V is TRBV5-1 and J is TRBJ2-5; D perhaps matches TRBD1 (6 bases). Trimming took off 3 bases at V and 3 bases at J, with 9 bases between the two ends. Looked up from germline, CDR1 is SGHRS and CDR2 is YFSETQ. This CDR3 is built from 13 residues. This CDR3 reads CASSSQGKETQYF. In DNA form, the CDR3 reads TGCGCCAGCAGCTCCCAGGGGAAAGAGACCCAGTACTTC.

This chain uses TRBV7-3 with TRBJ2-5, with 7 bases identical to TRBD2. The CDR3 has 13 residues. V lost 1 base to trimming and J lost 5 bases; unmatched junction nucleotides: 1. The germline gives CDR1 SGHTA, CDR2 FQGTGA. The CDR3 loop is CASSLNGGETQYF. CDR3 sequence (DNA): TGTGCCAGCAGCTTAAACGGGGGGGAGACCCAGTACTTC.

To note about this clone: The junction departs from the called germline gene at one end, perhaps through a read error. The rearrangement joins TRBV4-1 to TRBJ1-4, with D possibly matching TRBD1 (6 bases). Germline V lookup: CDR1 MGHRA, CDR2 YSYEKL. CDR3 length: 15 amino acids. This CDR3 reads CASSQETGTSEKLFF. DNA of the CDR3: TGCGCCAGCAGCCAAGAAACAGGGACTAGTGAAAAACTGTTTTTT.

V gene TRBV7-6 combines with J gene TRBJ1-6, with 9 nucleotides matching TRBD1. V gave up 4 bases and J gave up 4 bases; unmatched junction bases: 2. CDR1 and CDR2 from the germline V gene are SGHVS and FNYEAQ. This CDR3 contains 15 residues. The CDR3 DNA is TGTGCCAGCAGCTGGACAGGGGAATATAATTCACCCCTCCACTTT. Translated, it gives CASSWTGEYNSPLHF.

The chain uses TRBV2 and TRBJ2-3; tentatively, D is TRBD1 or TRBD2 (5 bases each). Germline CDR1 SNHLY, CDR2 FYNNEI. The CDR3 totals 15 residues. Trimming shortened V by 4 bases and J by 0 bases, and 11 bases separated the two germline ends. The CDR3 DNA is TGTGCCAGCAGTGGGACGGGACCTAGCACAGATACGCAGTATTTT. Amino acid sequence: CASSGTGPSTDTQYF.

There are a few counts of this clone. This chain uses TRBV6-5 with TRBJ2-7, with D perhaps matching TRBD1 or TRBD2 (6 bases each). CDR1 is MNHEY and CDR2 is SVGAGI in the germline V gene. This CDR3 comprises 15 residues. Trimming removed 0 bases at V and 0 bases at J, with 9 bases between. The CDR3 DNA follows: TGTGCCAGCAGTTACTCGGGGGGCTCCTCCTACGAGCAGTACTTC. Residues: CASSYSGGSSYEQYF.

The CDR3 loop is CASRDRALNTEAFF. In nucleotides, the CDR3 is TGTGCCAGCAGGGACAGGGCTCTGAACACTGAAGCTTTCTTT. The chain carries TRBV7-8 and TRBJ1-1; 8 positions match TRBD1. V was pared by 6 bases and J by 0 bases, with 3 bases of the junction left unmatched. CDR3 size: 14 residues. CDR1 is SGHVS and CDR2 is FQNEAQ in the germline V gene.

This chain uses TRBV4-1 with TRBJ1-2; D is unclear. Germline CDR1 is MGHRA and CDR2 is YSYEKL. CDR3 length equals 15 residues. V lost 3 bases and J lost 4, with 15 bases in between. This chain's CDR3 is CASSQSGFEAYGYTF. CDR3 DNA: TGCGCCAGCAGCCAGTCGGGCTTCGAGGCCTATGGCTACACCTTC.

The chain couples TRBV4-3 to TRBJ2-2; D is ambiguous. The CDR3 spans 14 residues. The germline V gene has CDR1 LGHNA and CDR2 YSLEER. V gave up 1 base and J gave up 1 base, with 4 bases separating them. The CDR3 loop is CASSQGQNTGELFF. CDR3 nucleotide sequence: TGCGCCAGCAGCCAAGGACAGAACACCGGGGAGCTGTTTTTT.

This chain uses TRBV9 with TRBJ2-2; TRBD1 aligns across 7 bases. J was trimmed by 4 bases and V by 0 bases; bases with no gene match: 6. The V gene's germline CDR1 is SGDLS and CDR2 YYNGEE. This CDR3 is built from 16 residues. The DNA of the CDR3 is TGTGCCAGCAGCGTAGCGGGCAGGGGGTCCACCGGGGAGCTGTTTTTT. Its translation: CASSVAGRGSTGELFF.

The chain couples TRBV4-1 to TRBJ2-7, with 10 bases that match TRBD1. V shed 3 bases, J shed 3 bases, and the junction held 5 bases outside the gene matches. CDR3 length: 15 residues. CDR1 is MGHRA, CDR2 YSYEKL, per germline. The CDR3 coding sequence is TGCGCCAGCAGCCACGGCGGACAGGGGGTCTACGAGCAGTACTTC. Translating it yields CASSHGGQGVYEQYF.

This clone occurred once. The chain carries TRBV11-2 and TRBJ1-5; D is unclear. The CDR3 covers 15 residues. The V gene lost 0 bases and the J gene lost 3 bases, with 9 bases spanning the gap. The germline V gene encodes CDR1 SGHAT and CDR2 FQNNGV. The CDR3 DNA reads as TGTGCCAGCAGCTTAGATGGAAGGGACAATCAGCCCCAGCATTTT. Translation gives CASSLDGRDNQPQHF. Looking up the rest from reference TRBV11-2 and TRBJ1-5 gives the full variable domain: EAGVAQSPRYKIIEKRQSVAFWCNPISGHATLYWYQQILGQGPKLLIQFQNNGVVDDSQLPKDRFSAERLKGVDSTLKIQPAKLEDSAVYLCASSLDGRDNQPQHFGDGTRLSIL.